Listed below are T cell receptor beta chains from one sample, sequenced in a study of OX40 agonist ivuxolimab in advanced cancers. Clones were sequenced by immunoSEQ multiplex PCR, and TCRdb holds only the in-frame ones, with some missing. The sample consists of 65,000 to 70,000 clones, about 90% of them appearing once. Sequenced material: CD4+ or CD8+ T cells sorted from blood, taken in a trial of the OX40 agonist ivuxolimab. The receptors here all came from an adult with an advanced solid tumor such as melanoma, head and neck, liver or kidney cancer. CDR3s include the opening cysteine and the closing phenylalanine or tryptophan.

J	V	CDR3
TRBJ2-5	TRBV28	CTSSSPGQGRETQYF
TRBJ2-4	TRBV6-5	CASRSGTGDGNIQYF
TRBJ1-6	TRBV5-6	CASSTRTGSYNSPLHF
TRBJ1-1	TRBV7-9	CASSLPRVMNTEAFF
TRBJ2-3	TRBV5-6	CASSFFLIAGSRDTQYF
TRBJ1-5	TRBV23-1	CASSQSCGNSNQPQHF
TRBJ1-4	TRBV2	CASSWTDSNEKLFF
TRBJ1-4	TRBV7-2	CASSLEGQGYEKLFF
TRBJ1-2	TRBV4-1	CASSQRPGDSVNYGYTF
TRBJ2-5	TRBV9	CASSVGGQETQYF
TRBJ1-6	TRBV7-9	CASSLGGTPASPLHF
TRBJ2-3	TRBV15	CATSRLWTGVTDTQYF
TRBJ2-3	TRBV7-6	CASSSRQGLSQTDTQYF
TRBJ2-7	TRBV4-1	CASSQDLASSYEQYF
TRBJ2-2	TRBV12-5	CASGLPQSGELFF
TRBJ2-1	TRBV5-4	CASSLPSGGNNEQFF
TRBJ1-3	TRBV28	CASRIDRGRNTIYF
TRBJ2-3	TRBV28	CASKGGPGTDTQYF
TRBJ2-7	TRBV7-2	CASSLVASGPYEQYF
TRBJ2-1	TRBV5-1	CASSPSTGGIGYNEQFF
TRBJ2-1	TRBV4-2	CASSQDLMTAATYNEQFF
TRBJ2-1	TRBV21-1	CASSNQVAFRNEQFF
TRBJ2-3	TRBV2	CASSEVPLSGGSTDTQYF
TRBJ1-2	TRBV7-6	CASSQGGARMGSYGYTF
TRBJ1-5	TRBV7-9	CASSLAGGANQPQHF
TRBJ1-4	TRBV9	CASSPTPGLEKLFF
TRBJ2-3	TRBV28	CASSLQSGETDTQYF
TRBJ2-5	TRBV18	CASSRGEETQYF
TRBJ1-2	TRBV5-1	CASSLAQGGLNYGYTF
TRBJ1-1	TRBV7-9	CASSSIHDGTANTEAFF
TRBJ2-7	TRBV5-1	CASSLAKSGGWGEQYF
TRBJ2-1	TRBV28	CASSPGTGGYEQFF
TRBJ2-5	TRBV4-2	CASSQDWERETQYF
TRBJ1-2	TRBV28	CASSIGQTYYGYTF
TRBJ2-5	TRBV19	CASSIDQGFETQYF
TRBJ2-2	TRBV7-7	CASNQGGGTGNTGELFF
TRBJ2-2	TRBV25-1	CASDSGRATGELFF